The sequence of this T cell receptor beta chain was determined in a study of T-cell reconstitution after alpha-beta-depleted transplantation in children. Unique molecular identifiers were incorporated during preparation of the TCRbeta library. TCRdb independently ran MiXCR on the PCR reads; one entry per CDR3 protein. Of approximately 490,000 distinct CDR3 sequences detected, approximately 12% appear once; the ten largest clones hold around 6%. V dropped 1 base and J dropped 3 bases, with 7 bases sitting between them. This CDR3 region has 15 residues. Germline assignment: CDR1 KGHSH and CDR2 LQKENI. The gene calls are TRBV18 and TRBJ2-6; D is unclear. This specimen was PBMCs from the stem cell graft donor, taken from the stem cell graft. This receptor was taken from a human donor who donated a stem cell graft to a child with combined immunodeficiency. CDR3 in amino acids: CASSPRRLGANVLTF. The CDR3 region has the DNA TGTGCCAGCTCACCACGCCGTCTTGGGGCCAACGTCCTGACTTTC. Full variable domain (outside the CDR3, taken from reference TRBV18 and TRBJ2-6): NAGVMQNPRHLVRRRGQEARLRCSPMKGHSHVYWYRQLPEEGLKFMVYLQKENIIDESGMPKERFSAEFPKEGPSILRIQQVVRGDSAAYFCASSPRRLGANVLTFGAGSRLTVL.